This section outlines one TCR beta chain sequence together with its context. In the original workflow: Amplification from reference gene primers served as the basis for estimated nucleated cell counts. Sequencing used immunoSEQ multiplex PCR; TCRdb keeps in-frame clones, though not all of them. The D gene and trimming were derived from the DNA, and the V and J assignments and clone size from that table. The sample lists some 50,000 clones, about nine tenths seen once, with approximately 6.2% in the top ten. This sample is part of a study of blood T cell repertoires in COVID-19. Overall study context: Samples taken during acute and convalescent COVID-19 were collected in the United States, Italy and Spain. T cells, B-cell-depleted T cells, or PBMCs supplied cDNA or gDNA.

The origin of this receptor is a man aged 40-49 years with acute or convalescent COVID-19. The sequenced material came from peripheral blood.

The CDR3 coding sequence is TGCAGCGGGCGGATTCAAGGAGGGCCGGGTGAAAAACTGTTTTTT. Its translation is CSGRIQGGPGEKLFF. The V call is TRBV29-1, the J call TRBJ1-4; D is undetermined. Looked up from germline, CDR1 is SQVTM and CDR2 is ANQGSEA. The CDR3 consists of 15 residues. V was shortened by 7 bases and J by 7 bases, with 22 bases between the two germline ends.